Shown below are 10 T cell receptor beta chains from a single sample sequenced in a study of regulatory and conventional T cells in RAG deficiency. Conventional CD4+ T cells were sorted from blood as CD25-low CD127-high cells. Assay: immunoSEQ multiplex PCR; the TCRdb copy retains only in-frame clones and omits some. There are fewer than 40,000 clones in the sample; 75% to 80% occur only once, and 3% to 3.5% lies in the top ten. The same data also went into a second study, on regulatory T cells. In that study: Primers: 52 TRBV forward and 13 TRBJ reverse.

Sequenced material: CD4+ effector T cells sorted from blood. All receptors derive from a human donor in good health.

V and J are TRBV9 and TRBJ1-2; D might be TRBD1 (6 bases). CDR3 length equals 13 residues. Germline assignment: CDR1 SGDLS and CDR2 YYNGEE. The ends were cut back, 3 bases at V and 7 bases at J, with 13 bases in the middle. CDR3 protein: CASSAGQSVGYTF. The CDR3 DNA is TGTGCCAGCAGCGCCGGACAGTCCGTTGGCTACACCTTC.

The chain combines TRBV4-1 with TRBJ2-3; D may be TRBD1 or TRBD2 (5 bases each). Trimming took off 4 bases at V and 0 bases at J, with 14 bases between the two ends. The germline V gene has CDR1 MGHRA and CDR2 YSYEKL. CDR3 length: 16 residues. Here the CDR3 reads CASSPGGRESTDTQYF. The DNA for the CDR3 is TGCGCCAGCAGCCCTGGAGGCAGGGAAAGCACAGATACGCAGTATTTT.

This clone was seen a few times. The chain joins TRBV13 to TRBJ2-2; tentative D call: TRBD2 (6 bases). Looked up from germline, CDR1 is PRHDT and CDR2 is FYEKMQ (reference sequence). This CDR3 is 13 amino acids long. Deletions cut 2 bases from V and 7 bases from J, with 8 bases between. Here the CDR3 reads CASSLRRGGELFF. CDR3 DNA: TGTGCCAGCAGCTTACGGCGGGGCGGGGAGCTGTTTTTT.

The chain is built from TRBV2 and TRBJ1-4; D perhaps matches TRBD1 (5 bases). V gave up 8 bases and J gave up 2 bases, with 12 bases separating them. This CDR3 is built from 14 residues. Germline V gene sequence: CDR1 SNHLY, CDR2 FYNNEI. The DNA for the CDR3 is TGTGCCAGCCAGGGAGTTGTGACTAATGAAAAACTGTTTTTT. It translates to CASQGVVTNEKLFF.

This rearrangement joins TRBV7-9 to TRBJ1-5; tentative D call: TRBD1 (5 bases). Germline CDR1 is SEHNR and CDR2 is FQNEAQ (reference sequence). V dropped 5 bases and J dropped 9 bases, with 14 bases sitting between them. This CDR3 has 13 amino acids. CDR3 residues: CASSTTGTPPQHF. CDR3 sequence (DNA): TGTGCCAGCAGCACGACCGGGACGCCGCCCCAGCATTTT.

This clone was detected once. J is TRBJ2-1 and V is TRBV7-9; tentative D call: TRBD2 (6 bases). The V gene lost 2 bases and the J gene lost 5 bases, with 25 bases spanning the gap. Germline V CDR1 and CDR2: SEHNR, FQNEAQ (reference sequence). CDR3 length equals 19 residues. The CDR3: CASSLNSWRGPQGDNEQFF. The CDR3 DNA sequence: TGTGCCAGCAGCTTAAATTCCTGGCGGGGTCCCCAGGGAGACAATGAGCAGTTCTTC.

The chain combines TRBV19 with TRBJ1-2; D is unclear. The CDR3 has 14 amino acids. CDR1 LNHDA and CDR2 SQIVND come from the germline V gene (reference sequence). Trimming shortened V by 1 base and J by 2 bases, and 8 bases separated the two germline ends. The CDR3 region is CASSIGGRNYGYTF. Written as DNA, the CDR3 is TGTGCCAGTAGTATAGGAGGGCGAAACTATGGCTACACCTTC.

The chain employs TRBV4-1 and TRBJ1-1; tentatively, D is TRBD1 (6 bases). CDR1 MGHRA and CDR2 YSYEKL come from the germline V gene. This CDR3 contains 15 residues. V lost 3 bases to trimming and J lost 6 bases, with 17 bases between them. In DNA, the CDR3 is TGCGCCAGCAGCCAGAGGGGATCTGGGGGCGCTGAAGCTTTCTTT. It specifies CASSQRGSGGAEAFF.

This clone has a single count. The genes are TRBV27 and TRBJ1-1, with D maybe TRBD1 (6 bases). Germline V gives CDR1 MNHEY, CDR2 SMNVEV (reference sequence). V was cut by 0 bases and J by 11 bases, with 10 bases left in between. The CDR3 spans 12 residues. The CDR3 is CASSLSGGRAFF. In DNA, the CDR3 is TGTGCCAGCAGTTTATCTGGGGGCCGGGCTTTCTTT.

The rearrangement links TRBV7-2 to TRBJ1-3, with D unresolved. CDR1 and CDR2 (germline): SGHTA, FQGNSA. V shed 5 bases and J shed 4 bases, with 9 bases lying between them. This CDR3 is 13 amino acids long. The CDR3 nucleotides are TGTGCCAGCAGCGTTCGGAGCGGAAACACCATATATTTT. Amino acid sequence: CASSVRSGNTIYF.